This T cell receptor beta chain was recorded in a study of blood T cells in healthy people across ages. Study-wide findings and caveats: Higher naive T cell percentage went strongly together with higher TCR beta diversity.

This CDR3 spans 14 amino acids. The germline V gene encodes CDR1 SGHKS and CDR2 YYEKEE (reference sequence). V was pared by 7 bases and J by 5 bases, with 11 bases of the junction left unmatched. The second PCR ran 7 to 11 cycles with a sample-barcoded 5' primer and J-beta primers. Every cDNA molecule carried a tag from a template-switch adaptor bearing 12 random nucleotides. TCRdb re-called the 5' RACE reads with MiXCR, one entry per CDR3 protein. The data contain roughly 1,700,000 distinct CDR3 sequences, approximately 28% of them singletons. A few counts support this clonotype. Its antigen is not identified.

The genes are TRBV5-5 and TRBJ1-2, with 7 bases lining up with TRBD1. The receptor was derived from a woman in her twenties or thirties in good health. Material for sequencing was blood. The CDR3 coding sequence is TGTGCCAGCGTCGCCTCCGGGACAGCTTATGGCTACACCTTC. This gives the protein CASVASGTAYGYTF.